The 25 T cell receptor beta chains given below trace back to one sample, sequenced in a study of T cells in Graves' hyperthyroidism and ophthalmopathy. RNA transcripts were the template for amplifying TCR beta CDR3 regions. The HTBI primer set was used in a first-round RT-PCR of the TCR CDR3. TCRdb itself ran the multiplex PCR reads through MiXCR, one entry per CDR3 protein. The profile shows around 400,000 distinct CDR3 sequences, about 12% of them singletons. Sample: blood. The receptors stem from a woman aged 18-30 years with Graves' hyperthyroidism.

The chain uses TRBV12-3 or TRBV12-4 and TRBJ2-1; 9 nucleotides align to TRBD2. This CDR3 has 13 amino acids. The ends lost 4 bases at V and 5 bases at J; junction bases unmatched: 0. This CDR3 is CASSWTSDNEQFF. CDR3 DNA sequence: TGTGCCAGCAGTTGGACTAGCGACAATGAGCAGTTCTTC.

This clonotype came up many times. The chain couples TRBV5-8 to TRBJ2-2, with D possibly being TRBD1 or TRBD2 (6 bases each). With 0 bases removed from V and 3 bases from J, the gap between germline ends came to 12 bases. There are 16 residues in the CDR3. Germline values: CDR1 SGHTS, CDR2 YDEGEE. The chain's CDR3 is CASSLVGGLDTGELFF. The DNA for the CDR3 is TGTGCCAGCAGCTTGGTTGGGGGGCTGGACACCGGGGAGCTGTTTTTT. Variable domain in full (rest from reference TRBV5-8 and TRBJ2-2): EAGVTQSPTHLIKTRGQQATLRCSPISGHTSVYWYQQALGLGLQFLLWYDEGEERNRGNFPPRFSGRQFPNYSSELNVNALELEDSALYLCASSLVGGLDTGELFFGEGSRLTVL.

This clonotype turned up a few times. The chain uses TRBV5-6 and TRBJ2-3; D gene unclear. Trimming shortened V by 4 bases and J by 0 bases, and 18 bases separated the two germline ends. The CDR3 totals 17 residues. Germline V CDR1 and CDR2: SGHDT, YYEEEE. Written as DNA, the CDR3 is TGTGCCAGCAGCCTATACAGAGGAGTGACTAGCACAGATACGCAGTATTTT. Amino acids: CASSLYRGVTSTDTQYF.

This clonotype has a count of ten or more. The chain employs TRBV5-1 and TRBJ1-1; the D gene is possibly TRBD1 (5 bases). Per the germline V gene, CDR1 is SGHRS and CDR2 is YFSETQ. The length of the CDR3 is 14 residues. Trimming left V 5 bases short and J 4 bases short, with 15 bases between. The CDR3 loop is CASSIGASLTEAFF. The CDR3 coding sequence is TGCGCCAGCAGTATCGGGGCTTCGCTCACTGAAGCTTTCTTT.

This clonotype was picked up many times. The V and J genes are TRBV20-1 and TRBJ2-3, with 12 bases identical to TRBD2. This CDR3 is built from 15 residues. Germline CDR1 reads DFQATT; CDR2 reads SNEGSKA (reference sequence). V shed 0 bases and J 3 bases; nucleotides not matched to a gene: 1. The CDR3 sequence: CSARDLAGGTDTQYF. The DNA for the CDR3 is TGCAGTGCTAGAGATCTAGCGGGGGGGACAGATACGCAGTATTTT.

This clonotype was observed at least ten times. The rearrangement uses TRBV7-2 and TRBJ1-2; D call uncertain. V lost 1 base, J lost 8 bases, and 17 bases lay in between. This CDR3 is built from 15 residues. The V gene's germline CDR1 is SGHTA and CDR2 FQGNSA. The CDR3 region has the DNA TGTGCCAGCAGCTTAGAACTGGATCGTTTAAAAGGCTACACCTTC. Protein: CASSLELDRLKGYTF.

This clonotype was seen ten or more times. The chain employs TRBV27 and TRBJ1-1, with D unresolved. The V gene lost 4 bases and the J gene lost 7 bases, with 7 bases spanning the gap. The germline V gene has CDR1 MNHEY and CDR2 SMNVEV (reference sequence). The CDR3 consists of 11 residues. The CDR3, as DNA: TGTGCCAGCAGTTCGTCGAATGAAGCTTTCTTT. It yields the protein CASSSSNEAFF.

The CDR3, as DNA: TGTGCCAGCAGTGCCTTGCCTTCAGGGGCCAACGTCCTGACTTTC. Protein sequence: CASSALPSGANVLTF. The J gene is TRBJ2-6, the V gene TRBV9, with unresolved D. The V gene's germline CDR1 is SGDLS and CDR2 YYNGEE. This CDR3 comprises 15 residues. Trimming shortened V by 5 bases and J by 4 bases, and 13 bases separated the two germline ends.

This clonotype was recorded a few times. The gene calls are TRBV12-5 and TRBJ1-3, with 8 bases fitting TRBD1. The V segment lost 0 bases and the J segment 0 bases; nucleotides outside the gene matches: 7. Germline V gene lookup returns CDR1 LGHNT and CDR2 FRNRAP. The CDR3 covers 18 residues. CDR3 in amino acids: CASGLVEGQGGSGNTIYF. The CDR3 DNA reads TGTGCTAGTGGTTTGGTAGAAGGACAGGGAGGCTCTGGAAACACCATATATTTT.

This clonotype has at least ten counts. CDR3 DNA sequence: TGCAGCGTTGAAGATCTACTGTACAATGAGCAGTTCTTC. Protein sequence: CSVEDLLYNEQFF. The chain carries TRBV29-1 and TRBJ2-1; the D is unclear. Germline lookup yields CDR1 SQVTM and CDR2 ANQGSEA. This CDR3 region has 13 residues. Trimming pared 0 bases from V and 4 bases from J, leaving 7 bases between.

This clonotype was seen a few times. This chain connects TRBV20-1 to TRBJ2-3; TRBD2 aligns across 13 bases. With 3 bases clipped from V and 7 bases from J, the junction kept 10 bases outside the gene matches. CDR3 length equals 16 residues. Germline V lookup: CDR1 DFQATT, CDR2 SNEGSKA (reference sequence). The CDR3 DNA sequence: TGCAGTGCTAGGGGCTACGGACTAGCGGGAGAGAATACGCAGTATTTT. It specifies CSARGYGLAGENTQYF.

This clonotype has ten or more counts. This chain joins TRBV7-2 and TRBJ1-2, with D unclear. Trimming removed 1 base from V and 4 bases from J, with 13 bases in between. The CDR3 spans 15 residues. Germline V gives CDR1 SGHTA, CDR2 FQGNSA. The CDR3 sequence: CASSLDSRVPYGYTF. The CDR3 DNA reads TGTGCCAGCAGCTTAGATTCTCGCGTTCCCTATGGCTACACCTTC.

In its sample, this clonotype was seen many times. The chain joins TRBV18 to TRBJ1-4; 7 bases are a match to TRBD1. CDR3 length: 16 amino acids. Germline CDR1 is KGHSH and CDR2 is LQKENI. V lost 3 bases, J lost 8 bases, and 12 bases stayed unmatched. CDR3 residues: CASSPIGRQGQEKLFF. The DNA for the CDR3 is TGTGCCAGCTCACCCATCGGTCGACAGGGTCAGGAAAAACTGTTTTTT.

The chain recombines TRBV7-3 with TRBJ2-3; 9 bases are a match to TRBD1. Unmatched junction bases numbered 9, after V lost 2 bases and J lost 0 bases. Germline V gene data show CDR1 as SGHTA and CDR2 as FQGTGA. The CDR3 has 18 residues. CDR3 loop: CASSLWGTGTTSTDTQYF. The CDR3 region has the DNA TGTGCCAGCAGCTTATGGGGGACAGGGACTACTAGCACAGATACGCAGTATTTT.

The V call is TRBV19, the J call TRBJ2-2; 8 bases map to TRBD2. Trimming removed 3 bases from V and 6 bases from J; junction bases left unmatched: 6. The germline CDR1 and CDR2 sequences are LNHDA and SQIVND (reference sequence). The CDR3 loop spans 15 amino acids. The CDR3 sequence is CASSIGTSNPGELFF. The CDR3 bases are TGTGCCAGTAGTATCGGGACTAGTAACCCCGGGGAGCTGTTTTTT. The full variable domain, rest sourced from reference TRBV19 and TRBJ2-2, is DGGITQSPKYLFRKEGQNVTLSCEQNLNHDAMYWYRQDPGQGLRLIYYSQIVNDFQKGDIAEGYSVSREKKESFPLTVTSAQKNPTAFYLCASSIGTSNPGELFFGEGSRLTVL.

This clonotype occurred many times. The V and J genes are TRBV10-3 and TRBJ2-6; TRBD1 matches at 8 bases. The CDR3 loop spans 16 amino acids. CDR1 ENHRY and CDR2 SYGVKD come from the germline V gene. J lost 0 bases, V lost 6 bases, and 4 bases had no gene match. In nucleotides, the CDR3 is TGTGCCATCAGCCGGGACAGGAGCTCTGGGGCCAACGTCCTGACTTTC. Translated: CAISRDRSSGANVLTF.

As regards this clonotype: Because it lacks the conserved phenylalanine or tryptophan at the end, this CDR3 is likely a read error. It is unclear where the CDR3 begins or ends on the DNA, so no DNA is shown, and the CDR3 is as TCRdb lists it. The genes are TRBV28 and TRBJ1-1; the D segment call TRBD1 is taken from the table without a DNA check. The CDR3 adds up to 16 amino acids, both ends counted. Germline-derived CDR1 and CDR2 are MDHEN and SYDVKM. The CDR3 spells CASSPGQGIYNTETSL.

The rearrangement uses TRBV14 and TRBJ2-3; D could derive from TRBD1 or TRBD2 (6 bases each). This CDR3 comprises 13 residues. With 4 bases removed from V and 7 bases from J, the gap between germline ends came to 12 bases. The germline gives CDR1 SGHDN, CDR2 FVKESK. CDR3 in amino acids: CASSLTGRYTQYF. The CDR3 DNA reads TGTGCCAGCAGCCTAACAGGGAGGTATACGCAGTATTTT.

This clonotype was seen at least ten times. The V call is TRBV29-1, the J call TRBJ2-3, with 8 bases fitting TRBD2. With 3 bases clipped from V and 0 bases from J, the junction kept 2 bases outside the gene matches. The germline V gene encodes CDR1 SQVTM and CDR2 ANQGSEA. The CDR3 spans 14 residues. CDR3 amino acids: CSVDPGGSTDTQYF. The DNA for the CDR3 is TGCAGCGTTGATCCGGGGGGGAGCACAGATACGCAGTATTTT.

The chain combines TRBV7-3 with TRBJ1-6, with 8 bases aligning to TRBD1. V gave up 3 bases and J gave up 5 bases; unmatched junction bases: 9. From germline, CDR1 is SGHTA and CDR2 FQGTGA. The CDR3 runs to 17 residues. This CDR3 is CASSFPERTGNNSPLHF. The CDR3 region has the DNA TGTGCCAGCAGCTTTCCCGAAAGGACAGGGAATAATTCACCCCTCCACTTT.

The V and J genes are TRBV27 and TRBJ2-2; 10 nucleotides line up with TRBD2. Germline lookup yields CDR1 MNHEY and CDR2 SMNVEV (reference sequence). CDR3 length: 21 amino acids. V was clipped by 4 bases and J by 1 base; unmatched bases: 18. The CDR3 DNA sequence: TGTGCCAGCAGTTCGCACAGGGGCCTACCGGTAGCGGGAGGGAACACCGGGGAGCTGTTTTTT. Its protein is CASSSHRGLPVAGGNTGELFF.

In its sample, this clonotype was seen many times. J is TRBJ2-5 and V is TRBV20-1; TRBD2 agrees at 14 bases. The CDR3 extends over 13 amino acids. J was trimmed by 8 bases and V by 6 bases; bases with no gene match: 5. CDR1 and CDR2 (germline): DFQATT, SNEGSKA (reference sequence). CDR3 nucleotides: TGCAGTGCGAGACTAGCGGGAGGGAATACCCAGTACTTC. Protein: CSARLAGGNTQYF.

The chain couples TRBV11-1 to TRBJ2-7, with D possibly TRBD2 on 5 matching bases. The germline gives CDR1 SGHAT, CDR2 FQDESV (reference sequence). Deletions cut 2 bases from V and 3 bases from J, with 17 bases between. The CDR3 covers 16 residues. The CDR3 reads CASSLPGKSRSYEQYF. DNA for the CDR3: TGTGCCAGCAGCTTACCGGGGAAGAGCCGGAGCTACGAGCAGTACTTC.

This clonotype has ten or more counts. This rearrangement joins TRBV30 to TRBJ2-5, with 9 bases lining up with TRBD2. Germline V CDR1 and CDR2: GTSNPN, SVGIG (reference sequence). This CDR3 region has 12 residues. The V gene end was trimmed by 1 base and the J gene end by 7 bases; junction bases not matched to a gene: 1. The CDR3 nucleotides read TGTGCCTGGAGTGGAGCGGGAGGGACCCAGTACTTC. Its translation: CAWSGAGGTQYF. Variable domain in full (rest from reference TRBV30 and TRBJ2-5): SQTIHQWPATLVQPVGSPLSLECTVEGTSNPNLYWYRQAAGRGLQLLFYSVGIGQISSEVPQNLSASRPQDRQFILSSKKLLLSDSGFYLCAWSGAGGTQYFGPGTRLLVL.

In this sample, this clonotype turned up many times. This chain joins TRBV15 and TRBJ2-7; D is possibly TRBD2 (5 bases). V lost 2 bases and J 7 bases, leaving 9 bases between the germline ends. The CDR3 spans 12 residues. Per germline, CDR1 LNHNV and CDR2 YYDKDF (reference sequence). The CDR3 nucleotides are TGTGCCACCAGCAGACGTAGAGGGGAGCAGTACTTC. It codes for CATSRRRGEQYF.